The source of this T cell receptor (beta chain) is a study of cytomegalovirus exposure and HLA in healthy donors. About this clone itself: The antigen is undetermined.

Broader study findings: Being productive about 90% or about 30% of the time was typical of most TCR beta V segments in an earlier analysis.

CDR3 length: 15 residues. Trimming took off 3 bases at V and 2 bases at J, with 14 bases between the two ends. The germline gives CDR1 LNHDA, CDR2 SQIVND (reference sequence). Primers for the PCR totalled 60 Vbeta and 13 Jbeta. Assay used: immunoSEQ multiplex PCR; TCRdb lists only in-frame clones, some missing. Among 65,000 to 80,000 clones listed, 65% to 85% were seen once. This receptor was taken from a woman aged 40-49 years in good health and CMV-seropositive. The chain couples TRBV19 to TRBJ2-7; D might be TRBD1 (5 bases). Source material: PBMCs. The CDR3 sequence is CASSIRVAATYEQYF. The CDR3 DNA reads TGTGCCAGTAGTATCAGGGTGGCAGCTACCTACGAGCAGTACTTC.